This T cell receptor beta chain was identified in a study of beta chain features in type 1 diabetes. General study points: The study found that naive, central memory and Treg TCRB repertoires appeared more similar in patients than in healthy donors. Within each of all four CD4+ subsets, Type 1 diabetes patients had TCRB CDR3s that were moderately but significantly shorter. A potential PCR bias toward shorter templates would be equal in patient and control samples.

The sample holds a few counts of this clone. No antigen is known for it. Donors contributed one heparinised blood draw apiece, averaging around 100 mL. Each of the sorted populations had a purity greater than 98%. Expressed TCRB transcripts were sequenced because the isolated RNA had all been reverse transcribed beforehand. Generated by immunoSEQ multiplex PCR, the TCRdb table keeps only in-frame clones and is missing some. The sample holds about 650,000 clones, roughly 12% seen once. The source of this sequence is a man aged 30 to 39 with type 1 diabetes. The sample consisted of naive CD4+ T cells from blood.

CDR3 amino acids: CASSLASGGASDTQYF. CDR3 bases: TGTGCCAGCAGCTTAGCTAGCGGGGGGGCCAGTGATACGCAGTATTTT. The chain is built from TRBV7-8 and TRBJ2-3; TRBD2 matches at 11 bases. The CDR3 runs to 16 residues. The germline V gene encodes CDR1 SGHVS and CDR2 FQNEAQ. The V segment lost 0 bases and the J segment 6 bases; nucleotides outside the gene matches: 5.